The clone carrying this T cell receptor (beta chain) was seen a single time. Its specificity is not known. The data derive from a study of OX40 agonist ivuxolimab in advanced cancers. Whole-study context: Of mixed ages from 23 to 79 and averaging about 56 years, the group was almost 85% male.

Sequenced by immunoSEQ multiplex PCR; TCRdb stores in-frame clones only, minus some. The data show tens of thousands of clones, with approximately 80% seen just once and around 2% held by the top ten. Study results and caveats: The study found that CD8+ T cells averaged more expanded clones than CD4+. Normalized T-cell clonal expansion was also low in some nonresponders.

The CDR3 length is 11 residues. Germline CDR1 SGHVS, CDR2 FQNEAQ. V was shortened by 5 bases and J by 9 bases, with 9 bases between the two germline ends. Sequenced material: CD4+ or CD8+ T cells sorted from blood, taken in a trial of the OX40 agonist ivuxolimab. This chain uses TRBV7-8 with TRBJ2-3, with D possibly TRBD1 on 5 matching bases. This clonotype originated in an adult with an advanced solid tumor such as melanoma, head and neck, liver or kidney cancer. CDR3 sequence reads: CASSLGVTQYF. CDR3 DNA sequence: TGTGCCAGCAGCCTAGGGGTGACGCAGTATTTT.